Reported below is one TCR beta chain. Clones were sequenced by immunoSEQ multiplex PCR, and TCRdb holds only the in-frame ones, with some missing. The data contain 200,000 or so clones, 70% to 90% of them singletons. This entry comes from a study of blood T cell repertoires in COVID-19. The germline V gene encodes CDR1 LGHDT and CDR2 YNNKEL (reference sequence). This CDR3 is 16 amino acids long. V lost 3 bases and J lost 0, with 12 bases in between. The chain uses TRBV3-1 (or the pseudogene TRBV3-2) and TRBJ1-3; D gene ambiguous. The receptor's source is a man in his fifties or sixties with acute or convalescent COVID-19. The sample taken for sequencing was peripheral blood. The CDR3: CASSQAGVSSGNTIYF. CDR3 sequence (DNA): TGTGCCAGCAGCCAGGCCGGGGTAAGCTCTGGAAACACCATATATTTT.